Sequencing of this T cell receptor beta chain was carried out in a study of T cells in tumors after PD-1 blockade. Across the whole study: Prior checkpoint blockade, systemic immunosuppressant use, or anti-cancer therapy within 4 weeks excluded patients.

V was clipped by 3 bases and J by 6 bases; unmatched bases: 8. Germline CDR1 and CDR2: LNHDA and SQIVND (reference sequence). The CDR3 consists of 15 residues. Here immunoSEQ multiplex PCR was the method, and the copy in TCRdb shows in-frame clones only, minus some. The top ten hold 20% to 30% of the sample, which has about 13,000 clones, about 62% seen once. Overall study findings and caveats: Clonal replacement appeared only between pre- and post-treatment samples. Blood contained roughly 43% of the tumor's TCR clonotypes. Among squamous cell carcinoma expanded CD8+ clones, roughly 47% of exhausted ones versus roughly 29% of others were novel.

Remarks on this clone: Its target is unknown.

V is TRBV19 and J is TRBJ2-1; 7 nucleotides line up with TRBD1. The sample in question was tumor tissue, obtained before anti-PD-1 treatment. The receptor was derived from a human donor with cutaneous squamous cell carcinoma. The CDR3 nucleotides are TGTGCCAGTAGTATGAACAGGGCAGGGGGCAATGAGCAGTTCTTC. Its translation is CASSMNRAGGNEQFF.